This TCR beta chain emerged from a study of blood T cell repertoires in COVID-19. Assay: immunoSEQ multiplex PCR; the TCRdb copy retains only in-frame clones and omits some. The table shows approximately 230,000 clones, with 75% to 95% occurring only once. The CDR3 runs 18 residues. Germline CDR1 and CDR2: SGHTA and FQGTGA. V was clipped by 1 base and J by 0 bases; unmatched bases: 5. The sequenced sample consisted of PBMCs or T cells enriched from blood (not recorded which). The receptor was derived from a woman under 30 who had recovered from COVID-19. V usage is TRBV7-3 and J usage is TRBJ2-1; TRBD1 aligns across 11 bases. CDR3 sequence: CASSLIGTGGGSYNEQFF. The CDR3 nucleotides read TGTGCCAGCAGCTTAATTGGGACAGGGGGAGGCTCCTACAATGAGCAGTTCTTC.